This T cell receptor (beta chain) was observed in a study of response to subunit inactivated influenza vaccine. V lost 5 bases and J 2 bases, leaving 15 bases between the germline ends. Germline V gene data show CDR1 as SGHRS and CDR2 as YFSETQ. This CDR3 has 15 residues. This clonotype was counted at least ten times. Using its own MiXCR run on the RT-PCR reads, TCRdb lists one record per CDR3 protein. The sample lists about 180,000 distinct CDR3 sequences, about a tenth seen once, with 11% in the top ten. The sample here was non-naive T cells sorted from PBMCs, taken on the day of vaccination. This chain joins TRBV5-1 and TRBJ2-3; a possible D gene is TRBD1 (6 bases). The TCR sequence derives from a man aged 50 or older who received an inactivated influenza vaccine. The chain's CDR3 is CASRALGADTDTQYF. In DNA form, the CDR3 reads TGCGCCAGCAGGGCACTGGGGGCCGACACAGATACGCAGTATTTT.